This record concerns one TCR beta chain sequence. The CDR3 consists of 15 residues. Germline CDR1 is SGDLS and CDR2 is YYNGEE. V lost 0 bases to trimming and J lost 2 bases, with 12 bases between them. Here immunoSEQ multiplex PCR was the method, and the copy in TCRdb shows in-frame clones only, minus some. This sample has under 95,000 clones; 94% occur once, and the top ten carry 0.8% to 1%. The data are from a study of T cell changes during pregnancy in multiple sclerosis. The source material was peripheral blood, sampled in the second trimester of pregnancy. The clonotype originates from a female donor in good health, enrolled as a control in a pregnancy study. The chain links TRBV9 to TRBJ2-7, with D possibly matching TRBD2 (5 bases). In DNA form, the CDR3 reads TGTGCCAGCAGCGTAGTTCCTAGCTCGCCCTACGAGCAGTACTTC. Translating gives CASSVVPSSPYEQYF.